Sequencing of this TCR beta chain was carried out in a study of siplizumab effects on memory and regulatory T cells. Overall study results and limits: There were only a minor fraction of alloreactive clones that mapped to unstimulated subsets. Many proliferating CD4+ or CD8+ clones remained unclassified. Roughly 75-96% of them could not be assigned either a naive or a memory phenotype.

As to this clone: The antigen is not known.

Using immunoSEQ multiplex PCR, the repertoire was profiled, and TCRdb retains in-frame clones only, with some absent. The sample holds about 75,000 clones, 93% seen once. This receptor was identified in a human donor in good health. Specimen: CD8+ T cells sorted from blood.

The CDR3 DNA follows: TGTGCCACAGAACAGGGAGGGGGGTCCTACGAGCAGTACTTC. Its protein is CATEQGGGSYEQYF. This chain uses TRBV19 with TRBJ2-7; a weak D match, TRBD2 (7 bases). This CDR3 contains 14 residues. CDR1 is LNHDA, CDR2 SQIVND, per germline (reference sequence). V shed 10 bases and J shed 1 base, with 17 bases lying between them.